The TCR beta chain described here comes from a study of cytomegalovirus exposure and HLA in healthy donors. The CDR3 is 15 residues long. Trimming stripped 4 bases from V and 10 bases from J, with 17 bases between. The germline gives CDR1 MNHEY, CDR2 SVGAGI. Method: immunoSEQ multiplex PCR; TCRdb's copy keeps in-frame clones and lacks some. The repertoire holds more than 250,000 clones, with approximately 86% as singletons. Separate from the approximately 700-subject first cohort was the approximately 130-subject validation cohort, to which the donors belonged. This chain connects TRBV6-5 to TRBJ1-6, with D possibly being TRBD1 (5 bases). Sequences were obtained from PBMCs. This sequence was found in a woman between 25 and 40 years old in good health and CMV-seropositive. The CDR3 sequence: CASSSGSVSNSPLHF. In nucleotides, the CDR3 is TGTGCCAGCAGTTCAGGGTCAGTTTCGAACTCACCCCTCCACTTT.